These 18 T cell receptor beta chains share one sample of origin, sequenced in a study of naive CD8 T cells in extremely preterm neonates. The data were produced by immunoSEQ multiplex PCR, yet TCRdb's version contains in-frame clones alone and is incomplete. Here the sample spans 5,500 to 7,500 clones, almost 98% being singletons. The sequencing sample was made of naive CD8+ T cells from blood. The source is a human donor in good health.

The genes are TRBV19 and TRBJ2-1; TRBD2 agrees at 9 bases. This CDR3 region has 15 residues. Germline V lookup: CDR1 LNHDA, CDR2 SQIVND (reference sequence). With V trimmed by 5 bases and J by 3 bases, 5 bases remained unmatched. CDR3: CASSVGLANYNEQFF. CDR3 coding DNA: TGTGCCAGTAGTGTAGGACTAGCGAACTACAATGAGCAGTTCTTC.

This clone occurred once. The chain couples TRBV6-5 to TRBJ1-1; perhaps TRBD1 as D (5 bases). With 6 bases removed from V and 5 bases from J, the gap between germline ends came to 16 bases. CDR1 and CDR2 from the germline V gene are MNHEY and SVGAGI. The CDR3 is 14 residues long. The CDR3 DNA reads as TGTGCCAGCAGCCTCGGGGGGGATCGAACTGAAGCTTTCTTT. Its protein product is CASSLGGDRTEAFF.

CDR3 in DNA: TGTGCCAGCAGCATGGACAGGGTGAGTCAGCCCCAGCATTTT. Translation: CASSMDRVSQPQHF. The gene calls are TRBV27 and TRBJ1-5; 8 bases agree with TRBD1. V was clipped by 6 bases and J by 6 bases; unmatched bases: 7. CDR1 is MNHEY, CDR2 SMNVEV, per germline (reference sequence). The CDR3 contains 14 residues.

The rearrangement joins TRBV5-1 to TRBJ2-3, with a possible D match to TRBD1 (6 bases). Germline V lookup: CDR1 SGHRS, CDR2 YFSETQ. The CDR3 covers 21 residues. Trimming removed 4 bases at V and 1 base at J, with 31 bases between. The CDR3 DNA follows: TGCGCCAGCAGCCCGGTTACCGGTCGTACAGGGCTTCGAAGAGGCACAGATACGCAGTATTTT. Translating it yields CASSPVTGRTGLRRGTDTQYF.

The CDR3 sequence: CASSLPGLAGANEQFF. The CDR3 coding sequence is TGTGCCAGCAGTTTACCGGGACTAGCGGGAGCCAATGAGCAGTTCTTC. This chain uses TRBV27 with TRBJ2-1; TRBD2 matches 14 bases. Trimming removed 2 bases from V and 6 bases from J; junction bases left unmatched: 3. Germline V CDR1 and CDR2: MNHEY, SMNVEV (reference sequence). This CDR3 has 16 amino acids.

The genes are TRBV27 and TRBJ2-2, with D unclear. The CDR3 has 12 residues. CDR1 is MNHEY and CDR2 is SMNVEV in the germline V gene (reference sequence). V lost 5 bases and J 8 bases, leaving 9 bases between the germline ends. CDR3 amino acids: CASSPLEGELFF. The CDR3 DNA is TGTGCCAGCAGTCCCCTAGAAGGGGAGCTGTTTTTT.

The chain joins TRBV6-5 to TRBJ1-2; tentative D call: TRBD1 (6 bases). Germline lookup yields CDR1 MNHEY and CDR2 SVGAGI. The CDR3 sequence is 15 residues long. The V end lost 2 bases, the J end lost 6 bases, and 16 bases lay between the germline ends. The CDR3: CASSYGAGVKDGYTF. As DNA, the CDR3 is TGTGCCAGCAGTTACGGGGCAGGGGTGAAGGATGGCTACACCTTC.

The V and J genes are TRBV28 and TRBJ2-2; 8 bases match TRBD2. This CDR3 is 14 amino acids long. V trimming: 6 bases; J trimming: 6 bases; junction bases outside the gene matches: 6. Germline V gene data show CDR1 as MDHEN and CDR2 as SYDVKM. CDR3 nucleotides: TGTGCCAGCAGCTTAAGGCGGGGGGCCGGGGAGCTGTTTTTT. Translated, it gives CASSLRRGAGELFF.

The chain carries TRBV4-1 and TRBJ2-3; 7 bases fit TRBD1. Germline trimming cut 2 bases from V and 1 base from J; bases unmatched to any gene: 3. Looked up from germline, CDR1 is MGHRA and CDR2 is YSYEKL. The CDR3 is made up of 15 amino acids. The CDR3 region is CASSQTGTGTDTQYF. For the CDR3, the DNA is TGCGCCAGCAGCCAAACCGGGACAGGCACAGATACGCAGTATTTT.

V is TRBV18 and J is TRBJ1-2; 10 bases are a match to TRBD1. The trim removed 4 bases at V and 0 bases at J, leaving 23 bases unmatched. Germline CDR1 reads KGHSH; CDR2 reads LQKENI. The CDR3 runs 22 residues. The CDR3 nucleotides are TGTGCCAGCTCACTGTCAGCCCAGGGCCGCGCGGGACAGGGGTCGTCTAACTATGGCTACACCTTC. It encodes CASSLSAQGRAGQGSSNYGYTF.

Concerning this clone itself: One junction end does not reproduce the germline sequence, and a read error may be involved. The V call is TRBV28, the J call TRBJ1-5; 9 bases align to TRBD1. CDR1 and CDR2 from the germline V gene are MDHEN and SYDVKM. CDR3 length: 20 residues. The CDR3: CASSLIWDRVKMDSDQPQHF. As DNA, the CDR3 is TGTGCCAGCAGTTTAATATGGGACAGGGTTAAGATGGATAGCGATCAGCCCCAGCATTTT.

The chain recombines TRBV7-9 with TRBJ1-2; D ambiguous. The CDR3 spans 11 residues. V was cut by 10 bases and J by 8 bases, with 14 bases left in between. From germline, CDR1 is SEHNR and CDR2 FQNEAQ (reference sequence). Here the CDR3 reads CAILRAGGYTF. CDR3 DNA sequence: TGTGCCATCCTGAGGGCTGGCGGCTACACCTTC.

This sequence joins TRBV7-9 and TRBJ2-7; possible D gene TRBD2, 6 bases. The CDR3 extends over 15 amino acids. Trimming took 4 bases from V and 2 from J, leaving 15 bases between them. Germline values: CDR1 SEHNR, CDR2 FQNEAQ (reference sequence). Here the CDR3 DNA reads TGTGCCAGCAGCTCCGTCACGGGAGCCACCTACGAGCAGTACTTC. Amino acids: CASSSVTGATYEQYF.

The genes are TRBV4-1 and TRBJ2-2, with D possibly being TRBD2 (6 bases). This CDR3 has 15 amino acids. Trimming removed 1 base from V and 4 bases from J, with 10 bases in between. Germline V gene lookup returns CDR1 MGHRA and CDR2 YSYEKL. CDR3 DNA: TGCGCCAGCAGCCAAGTCCTGGGACTCACCGGGGAGCTGTTTTTT. Translation: CASSQVLGLTGELFF.

The chain recombines TRBV28 with TRBJ1-1, with TRBD1 matching over 11 bases. The V and J ends lost 2 bases and 4 bases, in that order; junction bases with no gene match: 0. The CDR3 is made up of 14 amino acids. Looked up from germline, CDR1 is MDHEN and CDR2 is SYDVKM. CDR3 region: CASSLGTGGTEAFF. CDR3 bases: TGTGCCAGCAGTTTAGGGACAGGGGGCACTGAAGCTTTCTTT.

V is TRBV7-9 and J is TRBJ2-7, with 10 bases lining up with TRBD1. Trimming at V came to 1 base and at J to 7 bases, leaving 4 bases not matched to a gene. The CDR3 spans 14 residues. Germline loops: CDR1 SEHNR, CDR2 FQNEAQ (reference sequence). CDR3 loop: CASSLGTGGGEQYF. The CDR3 DNA follows: TGTGCCAGCAGCTTAGGGACAGGGGGTGGGGAGCAGTACTTC. Complete variable domain (other parts from reference TRBV7-9 and TRBJ2-7): DTGVSQNPRHKITKRGQNVTFRCDPISEHNRLYWYRQTLGQGPEFLTYFQNEAQLEKSRLLSDRFSAERPKGSFSTLEIQRTEQGDSAMYLCASSLGTGGGEQYFGPGTRLTVT.

The chain joins TRBV5-4 to TRBJ2-5; 8 bases map to TRBD1. The J call is uncertain, as TRBJ2-7 better fits the DNA end. Per the germline V gene, CDR1 is SGHNT and CDR2 is YYREEE (reference sequence). The CDR3 is 14 residues long. The chain's CDR3 is CASSQDRDPHEQYF. CDR3 DNA sequence: TGTGCCAGCAGCCAGGACAGGGACCCCCACGAGCAGTACTTC.

The V and J genes are TRBV28 and TRBJ2-1; TRBD1 matches 7 bases. With 3 bases clipped from V and 6 bases from J, the junction kept 11 bases outside the gene matches. The CDR3 sequence is 16 residues long. Germline V gene lookup returns CDR1 MDHEN and CDR2 SYDVKM. This CDR3 is CASSFWIGGARNEQFF. CDR3 in DNA: TGTGCCAGCAGTTTCTGGATAGGGGGCGCCCGCAATGAGCAGTTCTTC.